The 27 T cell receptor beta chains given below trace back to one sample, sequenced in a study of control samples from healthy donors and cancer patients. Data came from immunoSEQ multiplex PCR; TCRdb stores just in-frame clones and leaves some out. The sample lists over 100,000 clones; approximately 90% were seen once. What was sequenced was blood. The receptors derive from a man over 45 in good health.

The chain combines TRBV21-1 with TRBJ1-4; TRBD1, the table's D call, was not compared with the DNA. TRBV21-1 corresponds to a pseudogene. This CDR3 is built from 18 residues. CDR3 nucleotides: TGTGCCAGCAGCAATGGAGGTATTACAGGGGGCGAAGGTGAAAAACTGTTTTTT. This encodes CASSNGGITGGEGEKLFF.

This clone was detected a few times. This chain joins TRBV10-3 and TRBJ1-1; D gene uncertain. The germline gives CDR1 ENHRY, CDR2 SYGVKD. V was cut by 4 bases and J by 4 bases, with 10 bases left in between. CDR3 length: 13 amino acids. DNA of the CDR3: TGTGCCATCAGTGGTCTCGAGGGCACTGAAGCTTTCTTT. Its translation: CAISGLEGTEAFF.

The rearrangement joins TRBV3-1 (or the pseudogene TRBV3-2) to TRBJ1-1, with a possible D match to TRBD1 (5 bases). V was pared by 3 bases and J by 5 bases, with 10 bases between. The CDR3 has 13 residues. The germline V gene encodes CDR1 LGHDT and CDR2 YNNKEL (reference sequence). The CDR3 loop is CASSQAGNTEAFF. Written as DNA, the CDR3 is TGTGCCAGCAGCCAGGCAGGGAATACTGAAGCTTTCTTT.

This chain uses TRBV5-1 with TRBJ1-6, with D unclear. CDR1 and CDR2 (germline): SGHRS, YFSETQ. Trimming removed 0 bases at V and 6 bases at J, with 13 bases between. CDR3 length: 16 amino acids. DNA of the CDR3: TGCGCCAGCAGCTTGGTTGTGCAGCCCTCTAATTCACCCCTCCACTTT. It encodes CASSLVVQPSNSPLHF.

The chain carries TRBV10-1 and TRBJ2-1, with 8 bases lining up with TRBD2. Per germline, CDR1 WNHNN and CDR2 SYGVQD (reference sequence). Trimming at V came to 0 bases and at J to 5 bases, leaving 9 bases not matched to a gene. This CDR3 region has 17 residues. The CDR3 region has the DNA TGCGCCAGCAGTGAGTCTCTTTTGCGGGGGGTAAACAATGAGCAGTTCTTC. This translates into CASSESLLRGVNNEQFF.

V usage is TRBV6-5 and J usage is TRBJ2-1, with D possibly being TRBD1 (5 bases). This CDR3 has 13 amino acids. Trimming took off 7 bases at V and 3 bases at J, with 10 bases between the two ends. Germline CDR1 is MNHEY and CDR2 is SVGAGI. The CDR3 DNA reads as TGTGCCAGCAACCGACAGATCTACAATGAGCAGTTCTTC. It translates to CASNRQIYNEQFF.

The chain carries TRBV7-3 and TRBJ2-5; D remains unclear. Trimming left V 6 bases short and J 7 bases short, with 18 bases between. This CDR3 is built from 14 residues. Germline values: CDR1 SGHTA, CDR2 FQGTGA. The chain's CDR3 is CASSRANKPGTQYF. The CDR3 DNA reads TGTGCCAGCAGTCGTGCCAACAAGCCTGGGACCCAGTACTTC.

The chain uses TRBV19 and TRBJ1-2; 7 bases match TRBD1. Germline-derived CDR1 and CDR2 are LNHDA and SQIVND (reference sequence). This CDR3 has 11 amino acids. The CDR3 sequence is CASGTANGYTF. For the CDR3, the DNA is TGTGCAAGCGGGACAGCCAATGGCTACACCTTC.

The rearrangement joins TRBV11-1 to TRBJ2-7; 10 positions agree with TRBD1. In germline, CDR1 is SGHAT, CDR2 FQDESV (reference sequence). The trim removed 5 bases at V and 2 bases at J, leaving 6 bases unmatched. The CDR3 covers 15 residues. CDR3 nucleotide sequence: TGTGCCAGCAGCCGTGCCGGGACAGGGGCCTACGAGCAGTACTTC. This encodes CASSRAGTGAYEQYF.

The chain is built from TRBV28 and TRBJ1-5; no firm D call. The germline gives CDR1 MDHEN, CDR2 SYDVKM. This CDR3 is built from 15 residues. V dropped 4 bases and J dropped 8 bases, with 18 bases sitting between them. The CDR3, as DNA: TGTGCCAGCAGTTGGGAGCAAACCTACGCTAAGCCCCAGCATTTT. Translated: CASSWEQTYAKPQHF.

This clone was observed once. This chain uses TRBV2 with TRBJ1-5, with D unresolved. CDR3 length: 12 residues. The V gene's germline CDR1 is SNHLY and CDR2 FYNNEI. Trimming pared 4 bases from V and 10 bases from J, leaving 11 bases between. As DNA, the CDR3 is TGTGCCAGCAGTGGAGACACCAATCCCCAGCATTTT. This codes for CASSGDTNPQHF.

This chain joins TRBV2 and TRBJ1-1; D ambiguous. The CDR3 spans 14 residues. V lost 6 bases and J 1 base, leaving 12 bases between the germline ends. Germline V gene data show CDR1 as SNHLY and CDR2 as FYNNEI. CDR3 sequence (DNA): TGTGCCAGCAGGTTTTTACAGCCGAACACTGAAGCTTTCTTT. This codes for CASRFLQPNTEAFF.

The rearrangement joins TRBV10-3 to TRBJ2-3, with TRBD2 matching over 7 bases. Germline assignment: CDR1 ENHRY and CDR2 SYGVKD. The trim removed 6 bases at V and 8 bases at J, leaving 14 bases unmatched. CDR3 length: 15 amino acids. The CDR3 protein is CAIRESLTSESTQYF. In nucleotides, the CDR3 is TGTGCCATCAGGGAAAGCCTTACTAGCGAGAGTACGCAGTATTTT.

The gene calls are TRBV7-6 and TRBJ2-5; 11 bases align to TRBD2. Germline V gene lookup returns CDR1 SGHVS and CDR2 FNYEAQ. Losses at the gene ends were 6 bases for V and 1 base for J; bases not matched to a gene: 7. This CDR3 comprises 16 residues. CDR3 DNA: TGTGCCAGCAGAGCGGGACTAGCGGTAACCCAAGAGACCCAGTACTTC. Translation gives CASRAGLAVTQETQYF.

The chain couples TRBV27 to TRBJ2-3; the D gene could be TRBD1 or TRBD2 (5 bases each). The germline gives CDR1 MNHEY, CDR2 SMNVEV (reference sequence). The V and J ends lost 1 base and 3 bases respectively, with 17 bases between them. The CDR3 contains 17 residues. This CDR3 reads CASSLFGPGPQTDTQYF. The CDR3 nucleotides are TGTGCCAGCAGTTTATTCGGACCGGGACCACAAACAGATACGCAGTATTTT.

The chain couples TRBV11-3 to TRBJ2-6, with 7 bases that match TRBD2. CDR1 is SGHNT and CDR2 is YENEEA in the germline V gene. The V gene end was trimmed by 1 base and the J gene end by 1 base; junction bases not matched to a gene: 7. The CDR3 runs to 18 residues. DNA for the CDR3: TGTGCCAGCAGCTTAGGGCAGACTAGCTATTCTGGGGCCAACGTCCTGACTTTC. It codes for CASSLGQTSYSGANVLTF. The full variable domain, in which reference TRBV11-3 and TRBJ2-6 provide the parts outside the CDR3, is EAGVVQSPRYKIIEKKQPVAFWCNPISGHNTLYWYLQNLGQGPELLIRYENEEAVDDSQLPKDRFSAERLKGVDSTLKIQPAELGDSAVYLCASSLGQTSYSGANVLTFGAGSRLTVL.

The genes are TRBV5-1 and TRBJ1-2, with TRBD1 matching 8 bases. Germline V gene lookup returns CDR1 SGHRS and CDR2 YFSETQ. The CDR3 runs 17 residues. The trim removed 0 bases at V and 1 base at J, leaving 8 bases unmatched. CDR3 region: CASSLALGQVNNYGYTF. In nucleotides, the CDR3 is TGCGCCAGCAGCTTGGCCCTGGGACAGGTTAATAACTATGGCTACACCTTC. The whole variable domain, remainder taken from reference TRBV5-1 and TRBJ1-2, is KAGVTQTPRYLIKTRGQQVTLSCSPISGHRSVSWYQQTPGQGLQFLFEYFSETQRNKGNFPGRFSGRQFSNSRSEMNVSTLELGDSALYLCASSLALGQVNNYGYTFGSGTRLTVV.

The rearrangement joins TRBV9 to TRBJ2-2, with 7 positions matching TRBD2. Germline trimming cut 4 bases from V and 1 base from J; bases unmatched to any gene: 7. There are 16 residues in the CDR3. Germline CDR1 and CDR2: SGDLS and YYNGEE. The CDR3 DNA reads TGTGCCAGCAGCCCAAATGGGGGGGAGAACACCGGGGAGCTGTTTTTT. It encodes CASSPNGGENTGELFF.

CDR3 residues: CASSVSRGRETQYF. DNA of the CDR3: TGTGCCAGCAGTGTTTCCCGGGGACGGGAGACCCAGTACTTC. The V gene is TRBV25-1, the J gene TRBJ2-5; D could derive from TRBD1 or TRBD2 (5 bases each). Germline V gene data show CDR1 as MGHDK and CDR2 as SYGVNS. This CDR3 is built from 14 residues. V gave up 4 bases and J gave up 5 bases, with 14 bases separating them. Supplemented by reference TRBV25-1 and TRBJ2-5, the full variable domain reads EADIYQTPRYLVIGTGKKITLECSQTMGHDKMYWYQQDPGMELHLIHYSYGVNSTEKGDLSSESTVSRIRTEHFPLTLESARPSHTSQYLCASSVSRGRETQYFGPGTRLLVL.

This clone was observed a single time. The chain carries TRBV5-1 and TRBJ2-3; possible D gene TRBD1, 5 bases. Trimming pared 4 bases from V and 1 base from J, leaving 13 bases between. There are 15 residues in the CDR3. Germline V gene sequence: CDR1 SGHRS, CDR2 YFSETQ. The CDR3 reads CASSPFDSGTDTQYF. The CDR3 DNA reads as TGCGCCAGCAGCCCATTCGACAGTGGCACAGATACGCAGTATTTT.

The CDR3 loop is CASSEVGQGFYEQYF. The CDR3 DNA reads as TGTGCCAGCAGTGAGGTGGGACAGGGTTTTTACGAGCAGTACTTC. The chain links TRBV6-1 to TRBJ2-7, with 9 bases aligning to TRBD1. J gave up 4 bases and V 3 bases, and 7 bases lay outside the gene matches. Germline V gene data show CDR1 as MNHNS and CDR2 as SASEGT. The CDR3 consists of 15 residues.

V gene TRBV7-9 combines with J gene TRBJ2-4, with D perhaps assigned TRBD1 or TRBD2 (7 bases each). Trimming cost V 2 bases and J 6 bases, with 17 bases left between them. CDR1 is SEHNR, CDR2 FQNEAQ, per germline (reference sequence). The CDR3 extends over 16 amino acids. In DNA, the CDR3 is TGTGCCAGCAGCTTATGGCAGGGGGGGATAAGAAACATTCAGTACTTC. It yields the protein CASSLWQGGIRNIQYF.

In DNA form, the CDR3 reads TGTGCCAGCAGTGAAGCGCCGGGGGCATTCTACGAGCAGTACTTC. Its translation: CASSEAPGAFYEQYF. The chain employs TRBV6-1 and TRBJ2-7; D tentatively reads TRBD1 or TRBD2 (6 bases each). Germline V gene lookup returns CDR1 MNHNS and CDR2 SASEGT. Trimming removed 0 bases from V and 3 bases from J, with 12 bases in between. The CDR3 length is 15 residues.

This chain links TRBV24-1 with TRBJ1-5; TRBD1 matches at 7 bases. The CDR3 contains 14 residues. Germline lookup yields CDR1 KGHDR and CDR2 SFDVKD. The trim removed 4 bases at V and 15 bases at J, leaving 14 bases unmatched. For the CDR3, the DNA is TGTGCCACCAGTGACTTGAATACCCCGGGACAGAGGCATTTT. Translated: CATSDLNTPGQRHF.

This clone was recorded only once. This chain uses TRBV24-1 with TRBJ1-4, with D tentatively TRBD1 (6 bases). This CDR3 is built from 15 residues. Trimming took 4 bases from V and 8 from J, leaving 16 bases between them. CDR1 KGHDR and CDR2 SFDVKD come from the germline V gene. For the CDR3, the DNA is TGTGCCACCAGTGAACGACAGGCAGGGCAAGAAAAACTGTTTTTT. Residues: CATSERQAGQEKLFF.

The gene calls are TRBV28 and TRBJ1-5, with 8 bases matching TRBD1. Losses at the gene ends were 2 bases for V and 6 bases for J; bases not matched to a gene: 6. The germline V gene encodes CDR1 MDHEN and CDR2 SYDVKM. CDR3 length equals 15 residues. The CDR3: CASSLDQGAGQPQHF. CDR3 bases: TGTGCCAGCAGTTTAGATCAGGGGGCAGGTCAGCCCCAGCATTTT.

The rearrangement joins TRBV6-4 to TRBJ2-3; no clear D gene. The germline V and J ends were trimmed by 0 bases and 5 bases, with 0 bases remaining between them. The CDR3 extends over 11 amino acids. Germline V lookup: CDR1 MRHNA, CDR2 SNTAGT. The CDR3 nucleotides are TGTGCCAGCAGTGACTCAGATACGCAGTATTTT. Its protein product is CASSDSDTQYF.